This note documents a single T cell receptor beta chain sequence. Trimming took 4 bases from V and 2 from J; bases not matched to a gene: 4. Germline V gene data show CDR1 as SGHVS and CDR2 as FQNEAQ. The CDR3 runs 14 residues. The PCR had 60 Vbeta and 13 Jbeta primers. The table came from immunoSEQ multiplex PCR; TCRdb's copy has only in-frame clones and leaves some out. The sample table sets out roughly 100,000 clones. This entry is derived from a study of cytomegalovirus exposure and HLA in healthy donors. The chain recombines TRBV7-8 with TRBJ1-1; 7 bases map to TRBD1. This sequence was found in a woman aged 25-40 years in good health and CMV-seronegative. Sequencing input: PBMCs. CDR3 region: CASSSGGSNTEAFF. CDR3 in DNA: TGTGCCAGCAGCTCAGGGGGATCAAACACTGAAGCTTTCTTT. Based on the CDR3 plus reference TRBV7-8 and TRBJ1-1, the full variable domain is GAGVSQSPRYKVAKRGQDVALRCDPISGHVSLFWYQQALGQGPEFLTYFQNEAQLDKSGLPSDRFFAERPEGSVSTLKIQRTQQEDSAVYLCASSSGGSNTEAFFGQGTRLTVV.